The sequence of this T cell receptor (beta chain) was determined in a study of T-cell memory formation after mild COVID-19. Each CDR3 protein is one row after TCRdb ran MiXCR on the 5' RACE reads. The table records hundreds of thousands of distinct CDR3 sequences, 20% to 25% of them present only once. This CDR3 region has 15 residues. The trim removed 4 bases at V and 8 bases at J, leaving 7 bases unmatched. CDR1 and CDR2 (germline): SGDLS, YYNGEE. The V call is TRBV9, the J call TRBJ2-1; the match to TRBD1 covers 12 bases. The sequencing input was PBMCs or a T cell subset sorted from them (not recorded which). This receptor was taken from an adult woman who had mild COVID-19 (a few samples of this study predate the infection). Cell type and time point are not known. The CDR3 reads CASSFRDRGHDEQFF. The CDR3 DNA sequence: TGTGCCAGCAGCTTCCGGGACAGGGGGCATGATGAGCAGTTCTTC.